The source of this T cell receptor beta chain is a study of T cells in localized non-small cell lung cancer. Study conclusions and caveats: Uninvolved nearby lung showed the greatest T cell clonality, exceeding that found in tumor. An association was observed between higher blood T cell density and longer overall survival.

Concerning this clone itself: Its antigen remains unknown.

Here immunoSEQ multiplex PCR was the method, and the copy in TCRdb shows in-frame clones only, minus some. The table includes fewer than 75,000 clones, roughly 80% detected once. Germline lookup yields CDR1 MDHEN and CDR2 SYDVKM. The CDR3 has 10 amino acids. The V and J ends lost 4 bases and 6 bases respectively, with 4 bases between them. This clonotype was sampled from an older female donor with stage I lung adenocarcinoma. The chain couples TRBV28 to TRBJ2-7, with D hard to call. The sequencing used peripheral blood, collected before any cancer treatment. The CDR3 protein is CASSSAEQYF. CDR3 in DNA: TGTGCCAGCAGTTCGGCCGAGCAGTACTTC.